These 18 T cell receptor beta chains originate from one sample sequenced in a study of CD8 T cell repertoires and HIV-1 epitope variants. Assay: immunoSEQ multiplex PCR; the TCRdb copy retains only in-frame clones and omits some. The table includes some 100,000 clones, more than 65% detected once. Sequencing was performed on uncultured baseline CD8+ T cells from peripheral blood mononuclear cells (PBMCs). These receptors were collected from a male donor with HIV.

The chain employs TRBV10-3 and TRBJ1-5; D is unclear. V lost 2 bases, J lost 6 bases, and 5 bases lay in between. CDR1 is ENHRY and CDR2 is SYGVKD in the germline V gene. This CDR3 contains 12 residues. CDR3 protein: CAISEGSQPQHF. As DNA, the CDR3 is TGTGCCATCAGTGAGGGGAGTCAGCCCCAGCATTTT.

The genes are TRBV30 and TRBJ2-1; 7 bases match TRBD2. The CDR3 contains 11 residues. Germline trimming cut 5 bases from V and 14 bases from J; bases unmatched to any gene: 9. Germline CDR1 reads GTSNPN; CDR2 reads SVGIG (reference sequence). The CDR3, as DNA: TGTGCCTGGGTGACTAGCCAGTCTAAGTTCTTC. It is translated as CAWVTSQSKFF. Full variable domain (missing parts from reference TRBV30 and TRBJ2-1): SQTIHQWPATLVQPVGSPLSLECTVEGTSNPNLYWYRQAAGRGLQLLFYSVGIGQISSEVPQNLSASRPQDRQFILSSKKLLLSDSGFYLCAWVTSQSKFFGPGTRLTVL.

This clone was seen only a few times. This chain uses TRBV6-1 with TRBJ1-5, with TRBD1 matching over 7 bases. This CDR3 spans 15 amino acids. After removal of 5 bases from V and 1 base from J, the junction contained 5 bases not matched to a gene. The V gene's germline CDR1 is MNHNS and CDR2 SASEGT. This CDR3 reads CASSWTGGSNQPQHF. The CDR3, as DNA: TGTGCCAGCAGTTGGACAGGCGGGAGCAATCAGCCCCAGCATTTT.

This chain joins TRBV6-4 and TRBJ1-4; the match to TRBD1 covers 9 bases. Germline CDR1 reads MRHNA; CDR2 reads SNTAGT. The ends lost 3 bases at V and 6 bases at J; junction bases unmatched: 5. The CDR3 extends over 15 amino acids. CDR3 sequence reads: CASSDTGGADEKLFF. The CDR3, as DNA: TGTGCCAGCAGTGATACAGGGGGCGCGGATGAAAAACTGTTTTTT.

The chain carries TRBV29-1 and TRBJ2-2; D remains ambiguous. V gave up 3 bases and J gave up 4 bases, with 6 bases separating them. This CDR3 is built from 12 residues. Germline V lookup: CDR1 SQVTM, CDR2 ANQGSEA. CDR3 in DNA: TGCAGCGTTGATCTCGCCACCGGGGAGCTGTTTTTT. Protein product: CSVDLATGELFF.

This clone was counted between two and nine times. The chain joins TRBV7-2 to TRBJ1-5; D not resolved. Per the germline V gene, CDR1 is SGHTA and CDR2 is FQGNSA. V lost 1 base and J lost 4, with 11 bases in between. This CDR3 is built from 15 residues. As DNA, the CDR3 is TGTGCCAGCAGCTTAGACGTCTTTGTGAATCAGCCCCAGCATTTT. The encoded protein is CASSLDVFVNQPQHF.

The V and J genes are TRBV5-1 and TRBJ1-1; no definite D call. The CDR3 covers 14 residues. Germline-derived CDR1 and CDR2 are SGHRS and YFSETQ. V gave up 4 bases and J gave up 5 bases, with 15 bases separating them. This CDR3 reads CASSPSSGGTEAFF. Here the CDR3 DNA reads TGCGCCAGCAGCCCGTCCTCGGGAGGGACTGAAGCTTTCTTT.

The genes are TRBV5-1 and TRBJ1-3; 7 positions match TRBD1. There are 14 residues in the CDR3. Looked up from germline, CDR1 is SGHRS and CDR2 is YFSETQ. Trimming at V came to 2 bases and at J to 8 bases, leaving 7 bases not matched to a gene. CDR3 residues: CASSFEQGRDTIYF. DNA of the CDR3: TGCGCCAGCAGCTTTGAACAGGGGAGAGACACCATATATTTT.

The rearrangement joins TRBV7-4 to TRBJ2-3; the match to TRBD2 covers 7 bases. The CDR3 extends over 14 amino acids. Germline values: CDR1 SGHVT, CDR2 SQSDAQ. V lost 6 bases to trimming and J lost 5 bases; unmatched junction nucleotides: 8. The CDR3 DNA sequence: TGTGCCAGCAGTCTAGCGGCGACGCGAGATACGCAGTATTTT. Translation gives CASSLAATRDTQYF.

The chain has TRBV6-5 and TRBJ2-1, with TRBD2 identical over 8 bases. The CDR3 totals 16 residues. Trimming took 2 bases from V and 2 from J; bases not matched to a gene: 5. CDR1 and CDR2 (germline): MNHEY, SVGAGI. CDR3 region: CASSYGTRNPYNEQFF. The CDR3 DNA follows: TGTGCCAGCAGTTACGGGACTAGAAACCCCTACAATGAGCAGTTCTTC.

This clone was counted a single time. The chain joins TRBV5-1 to TRBJ1-1; perhaps TRBD1 as D (5 bases). This CDR3 contains 14 residues. The V end lost 4 bases, the J end lost 3 bases, and 13 bases lay between the germline ends. Germline-derived CDR1 and CDR2 are SGHRS and YFSETQ. The CDR3 loop is CASSPGQGDTEAFF. The CDR3 coding sequence is TGCGCCAGCAGCCCCGGGCAGGGTGACACTGAAGCTTTCTTT.

The V and J genes are TRBV5-4 and TRBJ2-5; TRBD2 agrees at 11 bases. The length of the CDR3 is 14 residues. Germline V lookup: CDR1 SGHNT, CDR2 YYREEE (reference sequence). The junction had 4 bases not matched to a gene; V was cut back by 4 bases and J by 5 bases. CDR3 bases: TGTGCCAGCAGCCCACGGACTAGCGGGGAGACCCAGTACTTC. This codes for CASSPRTSGETQYF. The full variable domain, with the rest looked up from reference TRBV5-4 and TRBJ2-5, is ETGVTQSPTHLIKTRGQQVTLRCSSQSGHNTVSWYQQALGQGPQFIFQYYREEENGRGNFPPRFSGLQFPNYSSELNVNALELDDSALYLCASSPRTSGETQYFGPGTRLLVL.

The chain joins TRBV19 to TRBJ1-1; D is uncertain. The CDR3 covers 15 residues. Trimming stripped 1 base from V and 4 bases from J, with 13 bases between. The germline CDR1 and CDR2 sequences are LNHDA and SQIVND (reference sequence). The CDR3 region has the DNA TGTGCCAGTAGTATAGCCGAGGTAACCTCCACTGAAGCTTTCTTT. This gives the protein CASSIAEVTSTEAFF.

DNA of the CDR3: TGTGCCAGCAGCTTACGTCCTTTTGGACTAGCGAATTACGAGCAGTACTTC. Amino acids: CASSLRPFGLANYEQYF. The chain carries TRBV7-9 and TRBJ2-7, with 9 bases matching TRBD2. V was pared by 2 bases and J by 4 bases, with 12 bases of the junction left unmatched. CDR1 is SEHNR, CDR2 FQNEAQ, per germline (reference sequence). This CDR3 region has 17 residues.

About this clone itself: This sample also contains other DNA sequences that code for the same CDR3. The chain couples TRBV4-1 to TRBJ1-1, with 8 bases identical to TRBD1. This CDR3 comprises 13 residues. Germline V gene data show CDR1 as MGHRA and CDR2 as YSYEKL. With V trimmed by 4 bases and J by 5 bases, 3 bases remained unmatched. CDR3 amino acids: CASSLTGGTEAFF. The CDR3 DNA is TGCGCCAGCAGCCTCACAGGGGGTACTGAAGCTTTCTTT.

This sequence joins TRBV7-3 and TRBJ2-2; 9 nucleotides match TRBD2. This CDR3 has 16 amino acids. V was pared by 5 bases and J by 0 bases, with 4 bases of the junction left unmatched. CDR1 is SGHTA and CDR2 is FQGTGA in the germline V gene. The CDR3 bases are TGTGCCAGCAGCCGAAGACTAGCGGCGAACACCGGGGAGCTGTTTTTT. This codes for CASSRRLAANTGELFF.

The chain carries TRBV27 and TRBJ1-1, with TRBD1 matching over 12 bases. CDR3 length equals 17 residues. Unmatched junction bases numbered 8, after V lost 4 bases and J lost 2 bases. Per the germline V gene, CDR1 is MNHEY and CDR2 is SMNVEV (reference sequence). The CDR3 DNA sequence: TGTGCCAGCAGTTCTCCATCGGGGACAGGGGGCAACACTGAAGCTTTCTTT. Residues: CASSSPSGTGGNTEAFF.

This sequence joins TRBV7-8 and TRBJ2-7; the match to TRBD2 covers 8 bases. The CDR3 is 14 amino acids. Germline CDR1 SGHVS, CDR2 FQNEAQ. After removal of 2 bases from V and 5 bases from J, the junction contained 5 bases not matched to a gene. CDR3 nucleotides: TGTGCCAGCAGCTTACAGCGGGAGAAACACGAGCAGTACTTC. Protein product: CASSLQREKHEQYF.